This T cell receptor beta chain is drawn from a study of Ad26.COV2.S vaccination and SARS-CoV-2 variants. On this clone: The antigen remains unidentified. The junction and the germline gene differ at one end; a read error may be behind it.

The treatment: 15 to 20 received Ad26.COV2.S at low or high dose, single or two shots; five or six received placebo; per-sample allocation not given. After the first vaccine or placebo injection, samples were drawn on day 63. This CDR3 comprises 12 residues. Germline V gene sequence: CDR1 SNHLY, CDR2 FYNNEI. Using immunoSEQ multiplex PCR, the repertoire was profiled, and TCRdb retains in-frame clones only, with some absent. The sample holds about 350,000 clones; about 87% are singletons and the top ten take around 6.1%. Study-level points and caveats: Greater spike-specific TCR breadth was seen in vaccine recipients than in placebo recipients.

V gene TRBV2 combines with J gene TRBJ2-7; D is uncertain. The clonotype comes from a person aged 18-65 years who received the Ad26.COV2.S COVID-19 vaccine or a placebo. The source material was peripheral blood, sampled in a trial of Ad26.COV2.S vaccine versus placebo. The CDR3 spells CASSEGPYEQYF. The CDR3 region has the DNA TGTGCCAGCAGCGAAGGACCCTACGAGCAGTACTTC. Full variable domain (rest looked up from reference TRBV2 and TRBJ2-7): EPEVTQTPSHQVTQMGQEVILRCVPISNHLYFYWYRQILGQKVEFLVSFYNNEISEKSEIFDDQFSVERPDGSNFTLKIRSTKLEDSAMYFCASSEGPYEQYFGPGTRLTVT.